These T cell receptor beta chains were read from a single sample in a study of T-cell reconstitution after alpha-beta-depleted transplantation in children. Each CDR3 protein gets one entry after TCRdb re-called the PCR reads with MiXCR. The sample carries about 500,000 distinct CDR3 sequences, 32% recorded once. The material sequenced was PBMCs from the stem cell graft donor, taken from the stem cell graft. Receptors originate from a human donor who donated a stem cell graft to a child with aplastic anemia. CDR3s leave out the opening cysteine and the closing phenylalanine or tryptophan. Each record gives: J gene, V gene, CDR3 protein.

J: TRBJ2-5
V: TRBV4-2
CDR3: ASSQDRKETQY

J: TRBJ2-1
V: TRBV29-1
CDR3: SVAPTSGRGDEQF

J: TRBJ1-1
V: TRBV4-3
CDR3: ASSQDSSYPVQAF

J: TRBJ2-1
V: TRBV6-1
CDR3: ASRMTGSASYNEQF

J: TRBJ1-1
V: TRBV20-1
CDR3: SARDRTIFPTEAF

J: TRBJ1-1
V: TRBV7-9
CDR3: ASSPLGQQNTEAF

J: TRBJ1-2
V: TRBV5-1
CDR3: ASWGGGYGYT

J: TRBJ2-1
V: TRBV12-3/TRBV12-4
CDR3: ASSLGDPGDEQF

J: TRBJ2-5
V: TRBV27
CDR3: ASRVWTQY

J: TRBJ2-3
V: TRBV27
CDR3: ASRQGGLAGGPDTQY

J: TRBJ1-2
V: TRBV7-2
CDR3: AGRGGTGYT

J: TRBJ1-1
V: TRBV20-1
CDR3: SARERVNTEAF

J: TRBJ1-2
V: TRBV6-2/TRBV6-3
CDR3: ASRLTRQAAVGLAGYT